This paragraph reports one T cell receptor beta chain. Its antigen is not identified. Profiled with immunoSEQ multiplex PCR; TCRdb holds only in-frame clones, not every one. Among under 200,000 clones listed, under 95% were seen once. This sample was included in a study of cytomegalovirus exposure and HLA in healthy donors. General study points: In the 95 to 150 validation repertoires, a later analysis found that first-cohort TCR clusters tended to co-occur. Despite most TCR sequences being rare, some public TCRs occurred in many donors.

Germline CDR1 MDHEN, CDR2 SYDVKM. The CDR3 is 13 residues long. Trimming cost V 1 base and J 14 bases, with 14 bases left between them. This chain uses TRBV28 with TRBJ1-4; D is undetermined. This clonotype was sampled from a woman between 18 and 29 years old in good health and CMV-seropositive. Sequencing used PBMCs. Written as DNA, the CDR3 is TGTGCCAGCAGTTTATTTGCGGGAGGAGGGCTGTTTTTT. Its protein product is CASSLFAGGGLFF.